This paragraph covers one TCR beta chain sequence. Its antigen is currently unknown. It was with 60 Vbeta and 13 Jbeta primers that the PCR ran. Some clones are missing from TCRdb's copy, which holds only in-frame ones; the method was immunoSEQ multiplex PCR. The profile shows about 120,000 clones, about four fifths of them singletons. Germline CDR1 reads SGHTA; CDR2 reads FQGNSA. Trimming removed 2 bases at V and 5 bases at J, with 15 bases between. The CDR3 has 16 amino acids. The data were taken from a study of cytomegalovirus exposure and HLA in healthy donors. Study summary: Earlier sequencing of approximately 200 million T cells yielded 100 million to 120 million unique TCR beta sequences. Out of 398 genotyped donors, about 84% belonged to the Caucasian-associated ancestry cluster. General study findings and limits: An ancestry cluster, one associated with Asian ancestry, reportedly showed fewer N-insertions than the approximately 670-donor mean in a later analysis.

The origin of this receptor is a female donor in good health and CMV-seropositive. The sample was PBMCs. The rearrangement uses TRBV7-2 and TRBJ2-2, with D perhaps TRBD1 (6 bases). CDR3 nucleotide sequence: TGTGCCAGCAGCTTAAGGCGACAGGCCTCAACCGGGGAGCTGTTTTTT. Translated: CASSLRRQASTGELFF.